Sequencing of this TCR beta chain was carried out in a study of T cell repertoires in cytomegalovirus infection. As for this clonotype: Its target is not known.

Germline loops: CDR1 MNHEY, CDR2 SMNVEV (reference sequence). Trimming removed 2 bases at V and 4 bases at J, with 10 bases between. This CDR3 is built from 14 residues. One entry per CDR3 protein results from TCRdb running MiXCR on the reads. The table has hundreds of thousands of distinct CDR3 sequences, around 29% seen once. The receptor was isolated from a human donor in good health (CMV status not recorded). Some clones in this sample may be carry-over from other donors' samples. The sample was cultured CD8+ T cells from PBMCs, taken from culture after CMV antigen stimulation. The rearrangement links TRBV27 to TRBJ2-3; TRBD2 is a possible D gene (5 bases). This chain's CDR3 is CASSLIASPDTQYF. The CDR3 DNA follows: TGTGCCAGCAGTTTAATAGCTAGCCCAGATACGCAGTATTTT.